The source of this T cell receptor beta chain is a study of beta chain features in type 1 diabetes. Whole-study results and caveats: Shortening that was moderate but significant affected the TCRB CDR3s of Type 1 diabetes patients in all four CD4+ subsets. There were fewer insertions and more deletions at the VDJ junctions of type 1 diabetes patients.

Each of the CD4+ naive, central memory, regulatory and stem cell-like memory populations was sorted via CD45RO/CCR7/CD25/CD127/CD95/CD27. The whole isolated RNA underwent reverse transcription, so sequencing captured expressed TCRB transcripts. Mean read depth for naive, central memory and regulatory T cell samples was several million reads. Here immunoSEQ multiplex PCR was the method, and the copy in TCRdb shows in-frame clones only, minus some. This table has about 250,000 clones, roughly a tenth appearing once. With respect to this clone: Its antigen remains unknown.

This clonotype originated in a man aged 30 to 39 with type 1 diabetes. The sequenced sample consisted of naive CD4+ T cells from blood.

In nucleotides, the CDR3 is TGCGCCAGCAGGAACAGCGGGGCGAGGGAGCAGTACTTC. It yields the protein CASRNSGAREQYF. The chain joins TRBV5-1 to TRBJ2-7, with TRBD2 matching 7 bases. J was trimmed by 7 bases and V by 5 bases; bases with no gene match: 9. The CDR3 is 13 residues long. Germline V lookup: CDR1 SGHRS, CDR2 YFSETQ.